The clone carrying this T cell receptor (beta chain) turned up a few times. Its specificity is not known. These data are taken from a study of PD-1 blockade in mismatch repair-deficient tumors. Regarding the study as a whole: Tumor-resident clones, often absent from pretreatment blood, expanded after pembrolizumab and then contracted.

V lost 6 bases and J lost 6, with 11 bases in between. This CDR3 contains 12 residues. Germline V lookup: CDR1 MNHNS, CDR2 SASEGT. Clones were sequenced by immunoSEQ multiplex PCR, and TCRdb holds only the in-frame ones, with some missing. The sample lists some 130,000 clones; almost 90% were seen once. Source: peripheral blood, taken 70 to 72 weeks after starting pembrolizumab. The sequence was collected from an adult with mismatch repair-deficient cancer. The genes are TRBV6-1 and TRBJ1-2; D not certain. CDR3 amino acids: CASRGSGDGYTF. The CDR3 DNA follows: TGTGCCAGCAGGGGGTCCGGGGATGGCTACACCTTC.